These T cell receptor beta chains were read from a single sample in a study of technical replicates of blood from four donors. Some clones are missing from TCRdb's copy, which holds only in-frame ones; the method was immunoSEQ multiplex PCR. Of about 66,000 clones listed, roughly 92% are singletons. Sequencing input: T cells isolated from PBMCs. The receptors were gathered from a human donor in good health. CDR3s include the opening cysteine and the closing phenylalanine or tryptophan. D genes are given only for firm matches.

v_call	j_call	d_call	cdr3_nt	cdr3_aa
TRBV5-1	TRBJ2-3	-	TGCGCCAGCAGCTTGGAGCCGCTAGATACGCAGTATTTT	CASSLEPLDTQYF
TRBV2	TRBJ1-2	-	TGTGCCAGCAGTGTCGGGACACCTCTTAACTATGGCTACACCTTC	CASSVGTPLNYGYTF
TRBV5-1	TRBJ2-5	TRBD2	TGCGCCAGCAGCCTAACAGCTCGGGAGGGCCCGAAGACCCAGTACTTC	CASSLTAREGPKTQYF
TRBV30	TRBJ1-2	TRBD1	TGTGCCTGGAAGGGGGCTGGGTATGGCTACACCTTC	CAWKGAGYGYTF
TRBV6-1	TRBJ2-7	-	TGTGCCAGTCTCAGGGGAGACTACGAGCAGTACTTC	CASLRGDYEQYF
TRBV9	TRBJ1-2	-	TGTGCCAGCAGCTATACAAAAGACAGGTCCTATGGCTACACCTTC	CASSYTKDRSYGYTF
TRBV10-3	TRBJ2-5	-	TGTGCCATCAGTGAGTCGGAGGGGCAGTTGGGGGAGACCCAGTACTTC	CAISESEGQLGETQYF
TRBV5-8	TRBJ2-1	TRBD2	TGTGCCAGCAGCTCGGAGGGACTAGCGGAGGAGCAGTTCTTC	CASSSEGLAEEQFF
TRBV19	TRBJ1-5	TRBD1	TGTGCCAGTAGTATCCTCGACAGGGGTCAGCCCCAGCATTTT	CASSILDRGQPQHF
TRBV30	TRBJ2-7	-	TGTGCCTGGAGTTCAGGGGCCTCCTACGAGCAGTACTTC	CAWSSGASYEQYF
TRBV7-2	TRBJ2-6	-	TGTGCCAGCAGCTTAACAGCCTCCTACGGGGCCAACGTCCTGACTTTC	CASSLTASYGANVLTF
TRBV30	TRBJ2-1	TRBD1	TGTGCCTGGGCCCAGACAGGGCGGTTTGAAAATGAGCAGTTCTTC	CAWAQTGRFENEQFF